This T cell receptor (beta chain) was captured by sequencing in a study of T cells in Graves' hyperthyroidism and ophthalmopathy. Study-wide results and limits: Most thyroid clonotypes with frequency above 0.001 were detected in blood. In simple terms, a model built on 13 V-J features told ophthalmopathy apart from stable hyperthyroidism.

RNA transcripts yielded amplified TCR beta CDR3 regions. First-round RT-PCR of the TCR CDR3 relied on the HTBI primer set. Using its own MiXCR run on the multiplex PCR reads, TCRdb lists one record per CDR3 protein. The top ten hold 50% of the sample, which has 340,000 or so distinct CDR3 sequences, about 21% seen once. Pregnant or lactating patients were excluded, as were those with uncontrolled infection or other autoimmune disease. Cells are PBMCs isolated from roughly 9.2 ml of fresh blood. This clonotype was recorded at least ten times. Its matching antigen is unknown. Sequencing was done on a sample of blood. The source of this sequence is a woman aged 50 to 60 with Graves' hyperthyroidism.

CDR3 sequence (DNA): TGTGCCAGCAGCCCCCTAGGGACTAGCCACAATGAGCAGTTCTTC. Its protein product is CASSPLGTSHNEQFF. This rearrangement joins TRBV7-3 to TRBJ2-1; TRBD2 matches at 9 bases. Trimming removed 5 bases from V and 5 bases from J; junction bases left unmatched: 7. The CDR3 loop spans 15 amino acids. Germline V lookup: CDR1 SGHTA, CDR2 FQGTGA.